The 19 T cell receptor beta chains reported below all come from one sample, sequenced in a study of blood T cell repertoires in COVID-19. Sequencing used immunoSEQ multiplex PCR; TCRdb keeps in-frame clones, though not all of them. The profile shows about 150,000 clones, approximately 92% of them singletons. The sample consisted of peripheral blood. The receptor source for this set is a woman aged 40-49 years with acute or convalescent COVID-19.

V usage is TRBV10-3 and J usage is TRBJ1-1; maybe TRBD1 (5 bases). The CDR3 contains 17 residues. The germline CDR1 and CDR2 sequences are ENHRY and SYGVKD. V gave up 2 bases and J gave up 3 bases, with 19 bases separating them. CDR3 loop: CAISEAAFREGDTEAFF. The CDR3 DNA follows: TGTGCCATCAGTGAGGCGGCTTTCAGGGAAGGGGACACTGAAGCTTTCTTT.

CDR3 sequence: CASSLGGDTQYF. CDR3 nucleotides: TGTGCCAGCAGTTTGGGGGGAGATACGCAGTATTTT. This chain uses TRBV12-3 or TRBV12-4 with TRBJ2-3; the D gene is possibly TRBD2 (6 bases). This CDR3 region has 12 residues. V shed 3 bases and J shed 5 bases, with 6 bases lying between them.

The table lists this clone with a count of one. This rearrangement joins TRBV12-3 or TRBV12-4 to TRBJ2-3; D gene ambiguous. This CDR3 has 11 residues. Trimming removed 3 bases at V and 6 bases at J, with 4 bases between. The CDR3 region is CASSFQDTQYF. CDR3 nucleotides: TGTGCCAGCAGTTTTCAGGATACGCAGTATTTT.

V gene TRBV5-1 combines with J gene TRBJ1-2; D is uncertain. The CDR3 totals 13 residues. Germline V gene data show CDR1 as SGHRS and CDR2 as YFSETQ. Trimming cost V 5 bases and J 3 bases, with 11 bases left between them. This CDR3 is CASSPTDYYGYTF. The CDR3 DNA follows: TGCGCCAGCAGTCCCACAGATTACTATGGCTACACCTTC.

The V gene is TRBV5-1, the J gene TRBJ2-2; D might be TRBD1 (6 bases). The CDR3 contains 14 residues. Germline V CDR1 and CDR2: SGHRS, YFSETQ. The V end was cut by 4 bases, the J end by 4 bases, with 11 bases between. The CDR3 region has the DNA TGCGCCAGCAGCGACACAGGGAGCACCGGGGAGCTGTTTTTT. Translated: CASSDTGSTGELFF.

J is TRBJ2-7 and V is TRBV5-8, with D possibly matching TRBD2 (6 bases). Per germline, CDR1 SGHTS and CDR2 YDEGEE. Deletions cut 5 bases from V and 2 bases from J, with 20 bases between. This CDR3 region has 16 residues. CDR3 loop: CASRLGGWAFAYEQYF. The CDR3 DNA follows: TGTGCCAGCAGACTCGGGGGTTGGGCCTTCGCCTACGAGCAGTACTTC.

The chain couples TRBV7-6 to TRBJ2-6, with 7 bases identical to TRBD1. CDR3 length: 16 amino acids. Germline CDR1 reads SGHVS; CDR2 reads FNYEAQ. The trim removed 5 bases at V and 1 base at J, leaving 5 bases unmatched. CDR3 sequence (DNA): TGTGCCAGCAGCCCCCGGGACAGATCTGGGGCCAACGTCCTGACTTTC. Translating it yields CASSPRDRSGANVLTF.

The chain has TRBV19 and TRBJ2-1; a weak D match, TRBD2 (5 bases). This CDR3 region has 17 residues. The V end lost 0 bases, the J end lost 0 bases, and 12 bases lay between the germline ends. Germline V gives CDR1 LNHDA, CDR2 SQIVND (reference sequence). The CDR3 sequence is CASSIDSAESSYNEQFF. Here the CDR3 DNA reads TGTGCCAGTAGTATAGATAGCGCCGAGAGCTCCTACAATGAGCAGTTCTTC. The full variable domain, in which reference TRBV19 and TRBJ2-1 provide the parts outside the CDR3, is DGGITQSPKYLFRKEGQNVTLSCEQNLNHDAMYWYRQDPGQGLRLIYYSQIVNDFQKGDIAEGYSVSREKKESFPLTVTSAQKNPTAFYLCASSIDSAESSYNEQFFGPGTRLTVL.

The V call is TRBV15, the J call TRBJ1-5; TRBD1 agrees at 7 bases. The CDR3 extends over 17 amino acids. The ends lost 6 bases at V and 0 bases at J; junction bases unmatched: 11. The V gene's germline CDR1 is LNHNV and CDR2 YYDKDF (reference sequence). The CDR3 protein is CATRDTQGVLSNQPQHF. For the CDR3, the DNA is TGTGCCACCAGGGACACTCAGGGGGTCCTTAGCAATCAGCCCCAGCATTTT. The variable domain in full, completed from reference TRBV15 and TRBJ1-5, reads DAMVIQNPRYQVTQFGKPVTLSCSQTLNHNVMYWYQQKSSQAPKLLFHYYDKDFNNEADTPDNFQSRRPNTSFCFLDIRSPGLGDTAMYLCATRDTQGVLSNQPQHFGDGTRLSIL.

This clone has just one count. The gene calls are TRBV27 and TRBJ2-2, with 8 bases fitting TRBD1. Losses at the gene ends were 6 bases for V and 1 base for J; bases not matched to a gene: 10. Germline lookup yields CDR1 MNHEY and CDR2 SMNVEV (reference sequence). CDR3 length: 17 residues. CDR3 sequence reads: CASSRTGPQGNTGELFF. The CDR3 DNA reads TGTGCCAGCAGCAGGACAGGGCCACAAGGGAACACCGGGGAGCTGTTTTTT.

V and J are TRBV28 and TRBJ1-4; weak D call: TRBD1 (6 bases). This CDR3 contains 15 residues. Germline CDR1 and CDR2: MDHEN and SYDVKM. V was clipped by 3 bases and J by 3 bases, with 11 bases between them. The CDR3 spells CASSFLQGSNEKLFF. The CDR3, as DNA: TGTGCCAGCAGTTTTCTACAGGGTTCTAATGAAAAACTGTTTTTT.

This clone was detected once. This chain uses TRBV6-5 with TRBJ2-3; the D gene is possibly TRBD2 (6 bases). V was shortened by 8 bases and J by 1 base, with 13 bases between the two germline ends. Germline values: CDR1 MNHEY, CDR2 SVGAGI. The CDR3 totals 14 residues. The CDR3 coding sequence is TGTGCCAGCGGGCGGGGCTGGGGCACAGATACGCAGTATTTT. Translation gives CASGRGWGTDTQYF.

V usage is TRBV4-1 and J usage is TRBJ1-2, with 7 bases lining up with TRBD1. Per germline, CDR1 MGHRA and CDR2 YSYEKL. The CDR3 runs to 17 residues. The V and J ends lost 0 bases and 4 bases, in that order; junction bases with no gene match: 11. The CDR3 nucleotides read TGCGCCAGCAGCCAAGATTCTCGGCAGGGGGTGTTCTATGGCTACACCTTC. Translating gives CASSQDSRQGVFYGYTF.

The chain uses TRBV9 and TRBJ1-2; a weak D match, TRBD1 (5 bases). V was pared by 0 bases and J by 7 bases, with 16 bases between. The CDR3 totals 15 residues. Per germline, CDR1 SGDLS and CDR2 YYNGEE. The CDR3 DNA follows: TGTGCCAGCAGCGTAGGGGGCGCTCTTCTGGGTGGCTACACCTTC. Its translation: CASSVGGALLGGYTF.

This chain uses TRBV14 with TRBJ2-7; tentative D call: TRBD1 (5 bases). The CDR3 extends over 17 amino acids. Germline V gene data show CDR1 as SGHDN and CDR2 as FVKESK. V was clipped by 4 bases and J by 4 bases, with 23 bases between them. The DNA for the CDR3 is TGTGCCAGCAGCCTGGATCAGGGATCCCGAATACCTTACGAGCAGTACTTC. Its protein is CASSLDQGSRIPYEQYF.

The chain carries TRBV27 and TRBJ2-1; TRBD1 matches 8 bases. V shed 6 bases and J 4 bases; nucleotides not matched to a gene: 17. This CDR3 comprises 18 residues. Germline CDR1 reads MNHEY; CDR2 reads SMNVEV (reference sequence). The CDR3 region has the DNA TGTGCCAGCAGAGAAGGGACAGGTGATTATGCAGGGTACAATGAGCAGTTCTTC. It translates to CASREGTGDYAGYNEQFF.

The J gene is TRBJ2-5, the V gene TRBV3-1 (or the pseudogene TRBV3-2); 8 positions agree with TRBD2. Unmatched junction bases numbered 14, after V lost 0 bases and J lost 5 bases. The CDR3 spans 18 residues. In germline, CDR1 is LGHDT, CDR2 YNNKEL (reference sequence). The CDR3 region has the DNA TGTGCCAGCAGCCAAGATCGGGGGGGGGCCCTACCCGTCGAGACCCAGTACTTC. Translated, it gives CASSQDRGGALPVETQYF.

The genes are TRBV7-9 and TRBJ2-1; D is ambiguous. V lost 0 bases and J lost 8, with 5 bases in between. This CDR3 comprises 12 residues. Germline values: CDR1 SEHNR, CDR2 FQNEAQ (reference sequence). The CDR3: CASSLAQDEQFF. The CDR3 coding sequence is TGTGCCAGCAGCTTAGCGCAGGATGAGCAGTTCTTC.

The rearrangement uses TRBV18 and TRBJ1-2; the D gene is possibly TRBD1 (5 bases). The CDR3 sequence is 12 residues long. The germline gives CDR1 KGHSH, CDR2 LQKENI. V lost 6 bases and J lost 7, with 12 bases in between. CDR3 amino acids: CASSRPQGGYTF. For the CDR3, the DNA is TGTGCCAGCTCCAGGCCCCAGGGTGGCTACACCTTC.